This entry lists 23 T cell receptor beta chains sequenced from one sample in a study of regulatory T cells. The primer mix had 52 TRBV and 13 TRBJ primers. TCRdb's copy holds only in-frame clones and misses some; the assay was immunoSEQ multiplex PCR. This table holds some 31,000 clones, roughly 92% found once. Notes on the study in general: In CD3G-deficient patients, conventional CD4+ T cells were enriched for hydrophobic CDR3 residues at positions 6 and 7.

For these TCRs, the target antigens are not known. The sequenced sample consisted of conventional CD4+ T cells sorted from blood. All receptors come from a child aged 2 to 9 with CD3G deficiency.

V and J are TRBV6-1 and TRBJ1-1; D is ambiguous. Trimming took 1 base from V and 2 from J, leaving 5 bases between them. Germline V CDR1 and CDR2: MNHNS, SASEGT. CDR3 length: 13 residues. The CDR3 DNA follows: TGTGCCAGCAGTGAAGGGTCCAACACTGAAGCTTTCTTT. Translating gives CASSEGSNTEAFF.

This chain links TRBV7-8 with TRBJ2-5, with TRBD1 matching over 7 bases. Germline CDR1 is SGHVS and CDR2 is FQNEAQ. The CDR3 has 17 residues. The V and J ends lost 2 bases and 4 bases, in that order; junction bases with no gene match: 13. In nucleotides, the CDR3 is TGTGCCAGCAGCTTATCGTCGTCGACAGGGTGGGGAGAGACCCAGTACTTC. This translates into CASSLSSSTGWGETQYF.

The chain carries TRBV11-2 and TRBJ2-5; 8 positions match TRBD2. The DNA end is a closer match to TRBJ2-7, so the J assignment may be wrong. Germline CDR1 and CDR2: SGHAT and FQNNGV. CDR3 size: 18 residues. The CDR3 coding sequence is TGTGCCAGCAGCCGAAAGGTTGGGGCTAGCGGGTCACCCTACGAGCAGTACTTC. Translating gives CASSRKVGASGSPYEQYF.

The rearrangement joins TRBV30 to TRBJ2-3; 7 nucleotides match TRBD1. Germline CDR1 and CDR2: GTSNPN and SVGIG (reference sequence). The CDR3 totals 12 residues. The V segment lost 5 bases and the J segment 4 bases; nucleotides outside the gene matches: 3. DNA for the CDR3: TGTGCCTGGGATCAGGGGGCAGATACGCAGTATTTT. It codes for CAWDQGADTQYF.

The V call is TRBV28, the J call TRBJ1-5; D ambiguous. The germline V and J ends were trimmed by 2 bases and 8 bases, with 7 bases remaining between them. Germline assignment: CDR1 MDHEN and CDR2 SYDVKM. The CDR3 runs 12 residues. The CDR3 sequence: CASSLNWEPQHF. The CDR3 DNA follows: TGTGCCAGCAGTTTAAACTGGGAGCCCCAGCATTTT.

This clone has just one count. J is TRBJ2-1 and V is TRBV28, with 16 bases identical to TRBD2. The CDR3 covers 23 residues. Germline CDR1 reads MDHEN; CDR2 reads SYDVKM. Germline trimming cut 5 bases from V and 7 bases from J; bases unmatched to any gene: 26. The CDR3 nucleotides read TGTGCCAGCAGTCCCACCGGGACAGGGACCGGGACTAGCGGGAGGGCTAGGTGGAATGAGCAGTTCTTC. Protein product: CASSPTGTGTGTSGRARWNEQFF.

This clone was seen only once. The CDR3 DNA is TGTGCCAGCAGTTACTATGGCGGGAGGTACGAGCAGTACTTC. Residues: CASSYYGGRYEQYF. The chain couples TRBV6-6 to TRBJ2-7, with 8 bases matching TRBD2. This CDR3 is 14 amino acids long. Germline V lookup: CDR1 MNHNY, CDR2 SVGAGI (reference sequence). With 1 base clipped from V and 4 bases from J, the junction kept 3 bases outside the gene matches.

The genes are TRBV10-3 and TRBJ2-2; D is undetermined. The germline gives CDR1 ENHRY, CDR2 SYGVKD. Trimming left V 10 bases short and J 0 bases short, with 12 bases between. This CDR3 has 14 residues. The CDR3 region is CATRTGPNTGELFF. CDR3 DNA sequence: TGTGCCACCCGCACCGGCCCGAACACCGGGGAGCTGTTTTTT.

CDR3 in amino acids: CASSRGDGTGLGYTF. CDR3 nucleotides: TGTGCCAGCAGCCGAGGCGATGGGACAGGGCTAGGCTACACCTTC. J is TRBJ1-2 and V is TRBV7-2; TRBD1 matches 9 bases. V shed 5 bases, J shed 8 bases, and the junction held 12 bases outside the gene matches. The CDR3 spans 15 residues. CDR1 and CDR2 from the germline V gene are SGHTA and FQGNSA.

J is TRBJ2-7 and V is TRBV11-2; D not resolved. The length of the CDR3 is 12 residues. Germline-derived CDR1 and CDR2 are SGHAT and FQNNGV. Trimming left V 5 bases short and J 5 bases short, with 10 bases between. The CDR3: CASSPSGHEQYF. The CDR3 bases are TGTGCCAGCAGCCCGAGTGGCCACGAGCAGTACTTC.

V gene TRBV27 combines with J gene TRBJ2-7; D is perhaps TRBD2 (5 bases). Germline assignment: CDR1 MNHEY and CDR2 SMNVEV (reference sequence). CDR3 length: 14 residues. The ends were cut back, 3 bases at V and 2 bases at J, with 11 bases in the middle. CDR3 sequence reads: CASSLKYGTYEQYF. In DNA, the CDR3 is TGTGCCAGCAGTTTGAAGTACGGGACCTACGAGCAGTACTTC.

This rearrangement joins TRBV28 to TRBJ2-6; D is possibly TRBD2 (5 bases). From germline, CDR1 is MDHEN and CDR2 SYDVKM. The V end was cut by 5 bases, the J end by 2 bases, with 19 bases between. The CDR3 is made up of 18 amino acids. The CDR3, as DNA: TGTGCCAGCAGTCCATGGTGGGGAGAGGGTACTGGGGCCAACGTCCTGACTTTC. This gives the protein CASSPWWGEGTGANVLTF.

The genes are TRBV6-1 and TRBJ1-2; D not certain. The CDR3 is made up of 17 amino acids. V lost 4 bases and J lost 6, with 24 bases in between. Germline V gene data show CDR1 as MNHNS and CDR2 as SASEGT. The CDR3 loop reads CASSVRLRPGTFNGYTF. The CDR3 coding sequence is TGTGCCAGCAGTGTCCGACTTCGGCCGGGAACCTTTAATGGCTACACCTTC.

V and J are TRBV10-3 and TRBJ2-7; 8 bases agree with TRBD2. Germline assignment: CDR1 ENHRY and CDR2 SYGVKD. Trimming at V came to 10 bases and at J to 4 bases, leaving 6 bases not matched to a gene. The CDR3 has 12 residues. The CDR3 sequence is CATGGGPYEQYF. The CDR3 bases are TGTGCCACCGGGGGGGGCCCTTACGAGCAGTACTTC.

The chain links TRBV6-1 to TRBJ2-7; TRBD1 agrees at 7 bases. The V gene's germline CDR1 is MNHNS and CDR2 SASEGT. The CDR3 has 13 amino acids. V was pared by 6 bases and J by 3 bases, with 5 bases of the junction left unmatched. In DNA form, the CDR3 reads TGTGCCAGCAGCCGGACAGGAAACTACGAGCAGTACTTC. This codes for CASSRTGNYEQYF.

V and J are TRBV28 and TRBJ2-5; TRBD2 matches 13 bases. Germline CDR1 reads MDHEN; CDR2 reads SYDVKM. This CDR3 is 16 amino acids long. After removal of 5 bases from V and 5 bases from J, the junction contained 8 bases not matched to a gene. The CDR3 spells CASSRGTSGNVETQYF. The CDR3 DNA is TGTGCCAGCAGTCGCGGGACTAGCGGGAACGTCGAGACCCAGTACTTC.

This chain joins TRBV18 and TRBJ2-7; 8 bases are a match to TRBD2. Germline values: CDR1 KGHSH, CDR2 LQKENI. The CDR3 is made up of 16 amino acids. J lost 0 bases, V lost 4 bases, and 8 bases had no gene match. CDR3 DNA: TGTGCCAGCTCACAGGGGAGCGGGGGCAGCTCCTACGAGCAGTACTTC. This translates into CASSQGSGGSSYEQYF.

The CDR3 loop reads CASSVAGAYEQYF. CDR3 DNA sequence: TGTGCCAGCAGTGTAGCGGGCGCCTACGAGCAGTACTTC. The chain links TRBV28 to TRBJ2-7; 7 nucleotides agree with TRBD2. Per the germline V gene, CDR1 is MDHEN and CDR2 is SYDVKM. The junction had 3 bases not matched to a gene; V was cut back by 5 bases and J by 2 bases. This CDR3 contains 13 residues.

The chain uses TRBV28 and TRBJ1-5; 9 positions agree with TRBD1. Germline CDR1 MDHEN, CDR2 SYDVKM. CDR3 length: 15 amino acids. The junction had 5 bases not matched to a gene; V was cut back by 4 bases and J by 4 bases. DNA of the CDR3: TGTGCCAGCAGTTGGGGGACAGGGCGAAATCAGCCCCAGCATTTT. Its protein is CASSWGTGRNQPQHF.

The chain recombines TRBV5-1 with TRBJ2-5; D remains ambiguous. The ends were cut back, 4 bases at V and 4 bases at J, with 8 bases in the middle. CDR3 size: 12 residues. CDR1 is SGHRS, CDR2 YFSETQ, per germline. The CDR3 sequence: CASSPSGETQYF. DNA of the CDR3: TGCGCCAGCAGCCCCTCGGGAGAGACCCAGTACTTC.

The rearrangement links TRBV10-3 to TRBJ2-1; a possible D gene is TRBD1 (6 bases). The CDR3 is 11 amino acids. V was cut by 6 bases and J by 9 bases, with 9 bases left in between. CDR1 and CDR2 from the germline V gene are ENHRY and SYGVKD. For the CDR3, the DNA is TGTGCCATCAGCAGGGGAACTGAGCAGTTCTTC. Translating it yields CAISRGTEQFF.

The V and J genes are TRBV6-1 and TRBJ2-7, with 8 positions matching TRBD1. The CDR3 covers 14 residues. V was clipped by 5 bases and J by 3 bases; unmatched bases: 6. CDR1 is MNHNS and CDR2 is SASEGT in the germline V gene. The CDR3 protein is CASSIGQGGYEQYF. CDR3 nucleotides: TGTGCCAGCAGTATCGGACAGGGAGGCTACGAGCAGTACTTC.

The CDR3 loop reads CASSLLAGGFGETQYF. The CDR3 DNA follows: TGCGCCAGCAGCCTACTAGCGGGAGGGTTTGGAGAGACCCAGTACTTC. V is TRBV5-1 and J is TRBJ2-5; 13 bases align to TRBD2. V trimming: 4 bases; J trimming: 4 bases; junction bases outside the gene matches: 7. This CDR3 has 16 residues. Germline V gene sequence: CDR1 SGHRS, CDR2 YFSETQ.